This T cell receptor (beta chain) was profiled in a study of CD8+ T cells in alopecia areata listed by TCRdb under 2018. Describing the broader study: The treated patients took part in an open-label pilot trial in which moderate-to-severe alopecia areata was treated with oral tofacitinib at 5 to 10 mg twice daily. The study used high-throughput TCRbeta sequencing to examine T cell clonal expansion in alopecia areata, in both the C3H/HeJ mouse model and human patients. Patients on tofacitinib were biopsied at baseline and after 4 and 24 weeks of treatment, and several of the patients also had a later scalp biopsy. TCRbeta CDR3 regions were amplified by immunoSEQ multiplex PCR with 35 Vbeta forward and 13 Jbeta reverse primers. Human TCRbeta sequencing covered scalp tissue and sorted CD4+ and CD8+ peripheral blood T cells from patchy and totalis/universalis alopecia areata patients and healthy controls. Scalp clonality was compared across normal scalp (n=4), patchy alopecia areata scalp (n=8), and alopecia totalis/universalis scalp (n=8). RNA came from the PAXgene miRNA kit for fixed scalp, the miRNeasy kit for PBMCs, and the RNeasy kit for mouse skin. Tofacitinib was administered for 6 to 18 months, and 6 months of follow-up off drug were then conducted to assess delayed response and recurrence.

Lesional scalp punch biopsies and peripheral blood were obtained from alopecia areata patients. PBMCs were separated by density centrifugation and stained for CD3, CD4 and CD8, after which CD4+ and CD8+ T cells were sorted on a FACSAria. Broader findings and caveats from the paper: Compared with normal scalp, lesional scalp had higher clonality and more expanded CD8+ clones, particularly in alopecia totalis/universalis, a pattern that suggests antigenic drive. Shared TCR sequences between patients were less evident than in mice, which may be partly attributable to HLA diversity in the patient population. Unlike mouse skin, where gammadelta T cells dominate, normal human skin contains resident alphabeta T cells that get sequenced too, which complicates analysis of the scalp TCR repertoire.

Cut back by 2 bases and 3 bases, the V and J ends lie 14 bases apart. CDR1 KGHSH and CDR2 LQKENI are derived from the germline V gene. From the cysteine up to the phenylalanine, the CDR3 has a length of 15 residues. The DNA shown is the 45-base CDR3, in frame from base 1. Library preparation used the immunoSEQ multiplex PCR assay. To provide template for TCR sequencing, every sample had RNA extracted and reverse transcribed into cDNA. First-strand cDNA was synthesized using SuperScript III with a 2:1 mix of oligo-dT and random hexamers. Amplification bias was assessed with a synthetic immune receptor repertoire, and residual bias was removed computationally. Concerning the study's data processing: Raw reads were preprocessed to remove errors, and CDR3 was defined by IMGT conventions from the conserved cysteine to phenylalanine. Clonality was computed by normalizing Shannon entropy by log2 of the number of productive unique TCRs and subtracting the result from 1. CD4 or CD8 identity of scalp clones was inferred by cross-referencing scalp TCRbeta sequences with sorted blood CD4 and CD8 repertoires. TCRdb obtained this table from immuneACCESS and retained in-frame rearrangements with V and J assigned. These tables miss some clones; where compared with another copy, unresolved V genes account for less than half of the shortfall, and the remainder is unexplained. The D gene and trimming were derived from the DNA, and the V and J assignments and clone size from that table. This sample comprises about 150,000 clones, over 45% of them detected only once. Roughly 6.8% of the sample lies in the top ten.

This clone was detected a few times. Its antigen remains undetermined. One base away there is no much larger clone; base qualities are not given. This TCR came from a human donor with alopecia areata. The chain employs TRBV18 and TRBJ2-7; too little of a D gene remains to name it. Material: CD4+ T cells sorted from blood. Read as DNA, the sequence is TGTGCCAGCTCACCAATATATGCGATGGTCTACGAGCAGTACTTC. Its protein reads: CASSPIYAMVYEQYF.